This T cell receptor beta chain was found in a study of regulatory T cells in long-lasting Graves disease. Germline CDR1 DFQATT, CDR2 SNEGSKA (reference sequence). The CDR3 runs 13 residues. V was clipped by 7 bases and J by 3 bases, with 13 bases between them. This clonotype was counted only a few times. CDR3-region Arm-PCR and iRepertoire HTBI primers produced the TCR beta libraries. Methods used by the authors: Overall, samples carried around 60 TRBV and about 14 TRBJ segments. MiXCR, run by TCRdb on the multiplex PCR reads, gives a single entry per CDR3 protein. TCRdb, not the authors, supplied the V and J calls. This sample yields 400,000 to 600,000 distinct CDR3 sequences, of which 20% to 25% are seen a single time; roughly 7.7% belongs to the top ten. Time point meaning: persistent/refractory GD, antithyroid drugs over 5 years with positive TRAb. The TCR library used RNA extracted from PBMCs.

The TCR sequence derives from a female donor with Graves disease. Specimen: peripheral blood mononuclear cells (PBMCs), collected when the disease was refractory, from a patient treated with antithyroid drugs. The rearrangement uses TRBV20-1 and TRBJ1-5, with D perhaps matching TRBD1 (5 bases). The CDR3 spells CSVRGGVNQPQHF. CDR3 sequence (DNA): TGCAGTGTACGTGGGGGGGTCAATCAGCCCCAGCATTTT.